The 21 T cell receptor beta chains below come from one sample, sequenced in a study of blood T cell repertoires in COVID-19 (dated by TCRdb to 2020 to 2022). The library was prepared using the immunoSEQ multiplex PCR assay. TCRdb mirrors the immuneACCESS table, restricted to in-frame sequences. Some clones are absent from its copies; in checked studies, under half trace to an unresolved V gene, and the reason for the others is unknown. The sample yields 100,000 to 150,000 clones; around 83% were counted once. The ten largest clones add up to 15% to 20% of the sample. Sequencing was carried out using peripheral blood. The origin of the receptors is a woman aged 45-65 years with acute or convalescent COVID-19.

The V call is TRBV24-1, the J call TRBJ2-2; 7 bases agree with TRBD2. CDR1 and CDR2 from the germline V gene are KGHDR and SFDVKD. The CDR3 covers 17 residues. Trimming cost V 9 bases and J 6 bases; bases outside gene matches: 18. CDR3 DNA: TGTGCCACCCCCCCCACTTGGCGGGGGTTCCCGCCCGGGGAGCTGTTTTTT. Its translation is CATPPTWRGFPPGELFF.

This chain connects TRBV10-1 to TRBJ2-1, with D maybe TRBD1 (5 bases). Trimming cost V 3 bases and J 12 bases, with 15 bases left between them. This CDR3 region has 13 residues. CDR1 WNHNN and CDR2 SYGVQD come from the germline V gene (reference sequence). CDR3: CASSEDPKGAQFF. CDR3 bases: TGCGCCAGCAGTGAAGACCCTAAAGGGGCGCAGTTCTTC.

This clone was seen more than once but under ten times. CDR3 DNA sequence: TGTGCCAGCAGCAAAACCTGTGCGGGCCCGGCGGCGGGCTACACCTTC. Translation gives CASSKTCAGPAAGYTF. The genes are TRBV21-1 and TRBJ1-2. TRBV21-1 is deemed a pseudogene. The CDR3 has 16 amino acids.

The rearrangement links TRBV12-3 or TRBV12-4 to TRBJ1-5; TRBD1 is a possible D gene (6 bases). V was cut by 6 bases and J by 3 bases, with 9 bases left in between. The CDR3 is 13 amino acids. The CDR3 loop reads CASRRQVNQPQHF. The CDR3 nucleotides read TGTGCCAGCAGGCGACAGGTCAATCAGCCCCAGCATTTT.

The V gene is TRBV19, the J gene TRBJ2-1, with D possibly being TRBD1 (5 bases). This CDR3 spans 15 amino acids. CDR1 LNHDA and CDR2 SQIVND come from the germline V gene (reference sequence). V lost 2 bases to trimming and J lost 7 bases, with 15 bases between them. As DNA, the CDR3 is TGTGCCAGTAGTATAAGCCTAGGGTCAGGGAATGAGCAGTTCTTC. Its translation is CASSISLGSGNEQFF. Full variable domain (rest looked up from reference TRBV19 and TRBJ2-1): DGGITQSPKYLFRKEGQNVTLSCEQNLNHDAMYWYRQDPGQGLRLIYYSQIVNDFQKGDIAEGYSVSREKKESFPLTVTSAQKNPTAFYLCASSISLGSGNEQFFGPGTRLTVL.

The chain is built from TRBV7-9 and TRBJ1-3, with D uncertain. CDR3 length equals 15 residues. Germline V lookup: CDR1 SEHNR, CDR2 FQNEAQ (reference sequence). Trimming pared 5 bases from V and 0 bases from J, leaving 11 bases between. CDR3 nucleotides: TGTGCCAGCAGCCCAGTTCCCCTCTCTGGAAACACCATATATTTT. This encodes CASSPVPLSGNTIYF.

The V call is TRBV3-1 (or the pseudogene TRBV3-2), the J call TRBJ1-2; D gene uncertain. V was cut by 5 bases and J by 4 bases, with 8 bases left in between. Germline-derived CDR1 and CDR2 are LGHDT and YNNKEL (reference sequence). The CDR3 is 12 amino acids. CDR3 sequence (DNA): TGTGCCAGCAGCGTTGGACTCTATGGCTACACCTTC. Protein product: CASSVGLYGYTF.

The chain uses TRBV10-3 and TRBJ2-3; 8 nucleotides line up with TRBD2. This CDR3 is built from 16 residues. Germline V lookup: CDR1 ENHRY, CDR2 SYGVKD. J gave up 4 bases and V 0 bases, and 6 bases lay outside the gene matches. The CDR3 loop reads CAISESTGGPADTQYF. The CDR3 DNA reads as TGTGCCATCAGTGAGTCAACGGGGGGGCCTGCAGATACGCAGTATTTT.

The V call is TRBV6-5, the J call TRBJ1-6; no definite D call. CDR1 and CDR2 (germline): MNHEY, SVGAGI. This CDR3 region has 15 residues. V lost 3 bases to trimming and J lost 8 bases, with 14 bases between them. CDR3 protein: CASSYAGTGDSPLHF. As DNA, the CDR3 is TGTGCCAGCAGTTATGCTGGAACCGGGGATTCACCCCTCCACTTT.

The genes are TRBV28 and TRBJ2-1, with 9 bases aligning to TRBD2. The CDR3 extends over 18 amino acids. Germline CDR1 reads MDHEN; CDR2 reads SYDVKM. After removal of 4 bases from V and 8 bases from J, the junction contained 18 bases not matched to a gene. CDR3 bases: TGTGCCAGCAGTTCCCTTAAAAAGCGGGGGGCCGTATCTTATGAGCAGTTCTTC. Protein sequence: CASSSLKKRGAVSYEQFF.

This clone occurred a few times. This sequence joins TRBV3-1 (or the pseudogene TRBV3-2) and TRBJ1-4; D ambiguous. The V gene lost 3 bases and the J gene lost 5 bases, with 10 bases spanning the gap. This CDR3 comprises 14 residues. Germline CDR1 and CDR2: LGHDT and YNNKEL (reference sequence). The CDR3 DNA follows: TGTGCCAGCAGCCACCGAGGAACAAATGAAAAACTGTTTTTT. Translating gives CASSHRGTNEKLFF.

The genes are TRBV6-5 and TRBJ1-5; D is perhaps TRBD1 (5 bases). Germline V gene sequence: CDR1 MNHEY, CDR2 SVGAGI. The CDR3 has 14 amino acids. Trimming removed 2 bases at V and 6 bases at J, with 11 bases between. CDR3 region: CASSYGGVSQPQHF. The CDR3 DNA is TGTGCCAGCAGTTACGGAGGGGTTTCTCAGCCCCAGCATTTT.

This clone was seen only once. This chain uses TRBV14 with TRBJ1-1; 7 bases match TRBD1. The V and J ends lost 6 bases and 0 bases, in that order; junction bases with no gene match: 1. The CDR3 totals 13 residues. Germline values: CDR1 SGHDN, CDR2 FVKESK. The CDR3 reads CASRQGLNTEAFF. Written as DNA, the CDR3 is TGTGCCAGCAGACAGGGGTTGAACACTGAAGCTTTCTTT.

This clone was counted many times. J is TRBJ1-5 and V is TRBV28; 7 bases map to TRBD1. With 6 bases clipped from V and 10 bases from J, the junction kept 15 bases outside the gene matches. The CDR3 spans 15 residues. Germline assignment: CDR1 MDHEN and CDR2 SYDVKM. This chain's CDR3 is CASSPTDRAYNPQHF. The CDR3 nucleotides read TGTGCCAGCAGCCCAACAGACAGGGCGTATAACCCCCAGCATTTT.

The rearrangement links TRBV10-1 to TRBJ2-3; TRBD2 aligns across 7 bases. V shed 0 bases and J 5 bases; nucleotides not matched to a gene: 5. The germline V gene has CDR1 WNHNN and CDR2 SYGVQD (reference sequence). CDR3 size: 15 residues. CDR3 sequence reads: CASSESGGTLDTQYF. The CDR3 DNA reads as TGCGCCAGCAGTGAGTCGGGAGGGACTCTAGATACGCAGTATTTT.

This rearrangement joins TRBV19 to TRBJ1-1; no clear D. V lost 5 bases and J 4 bases, leaving 11 bases between the germline ends. The germline gives CDR1 LNHDA, CDR2 SQIVND (reference sequence). The CDR3 totals 13 residues. The CDR3, as DNA: TGTGCCAGTAGTTCCCATCGGGGCACTGAAGCTTTCTTT. It yields the protein CASSSHRGTEAFF.

The rearrangement uses TRBV13 and TRBJ1-2, with 8 positions matching TRBD1. Germline V gives CDR1 PRHDT, CDR2 FYEKMQ (reference sequence). This CDR3 region has 17 residues. After removal of 6 bases from V and 4 bases from J, the junction contained 16 bases not matched to a gene. The DNA of the CDR3 is TGTGCCAGCAGTTTACCACCCAACAACGGACAGGGCTATGGCTACACCTTC. As protein: CASSLPPNNGQGYGYTF.

The chain recombines TRBV12-3 or TRBV12-4 with TRBJ1-2, with D perhaps matching TRBD1 (5 bases). The germline V and J ends were trimmed by 6 bases and 5 bases, with 13 bases remaining between them. The CDR3 is made up of 13 amino acids. The chain's CDR3 is CASSQGGVYGYTF. The CDR3 DNA reads TGTGCCAGCAGCCAGGGAGGGGTGTATGGCTACACCTTC.

The CDR3 DNA sequence: TGTGCCAGCAGCCCCCTCGGCGGGTCTAGCAATCAGCCCCAGCATTTT. Translated, it gives CASSPLGGSSNQPQHF. V gene TRBV7-9 combines with J gene TRBJ1-5, with D hard to call. In germline, CDR1 is SEHNR, CDR2 FQNEAQ (reference sequence). This CDR3 spans 16 amino acids. V lost 5 bases and J 0 bases, leaving 14 bases between the germline ends.

The rearrangement joins TRBV7-2 to TRBJ2-5, with D perhaps matching TRBD1 (5 bases). The V gene's germline CDR1 is SGHTA and CDR2 FQGNSA. V was clipped by 5 bases and J by 2 bases, with 18 bases between them. The CDR3 consists of 16 residues. This chain's CDR3 is CASSRFETPGQETQYF. CDR3 nucleotides: TGTGCCAGCAGCCGGTTCGAGACACCAGGGCAAGAGACCCAGTACTTC.

The chain is built from TRBV13 and TRBJ1-6; 10 bases map to TRBD1. V shed 4 bases and J 7 bases; nucleotides not matched to a gene: 4. The CDR3 consists of 15 residues. Germline CDR1 PRHDT, CDR2 FYEKMQ (reference sequence). The DNA for the CDR3 is TGTGCCAGCAGCTCCCGGGACAGGGGAAATTCACCCCTCCACTTT. It is translated as CASSSRDRGNSPLHF.